Below, one T cell receptor beta chain is given with its context. The specificity of this receptor is unknown. The record has no base qualities; no much larger clone is one base away. The CDR3 regions of human TCRbeta chains were analyzed by immunosequencing. On the study's bioinformatics: TCRs in the repertoires were compared against a reference library of SARS-CoV-2-specific TCRs that had been generated with the MIRA antigen-specificity platform. Breadth meant the fraction of unique TCRs that were SARS-CoV-2-associated, whereas depth meant the fraction of total T cells that were SARS-CoV-2-associated. Using the MIRA data, each spike-specific TCR was assigned both to the spike region to which the TCR was reactive and to a CD4 or CD8 class. Log10-transformed breadth and depth values were compared by one-way ANOVA with Sidak's multiple comparisons tests. Entries here come from immuneACCESS through TCRdb and include only in-frame sequences with V and J called. Some clones fail to appear in such tables; in the studies checked, an unresolved V gene covers under half of the shortfall, and the cause of the remainder is unknown. V and J calls and clone size are as listed in that table; D and trimming were resolved from the DNA. The table for this sample lists about 130,000 clones; about 94% of them were counted only once. The ten most abundant clones make up roughly 0.91% of the sample.

CDR3 length: 14 amino acids, cysteine to phenylalanine. Kept here is only the CDR3 DNA, which spans 42 bases and is read in frame from base 1. The junction shows trimming of 4 bases on V and 5 bases on J, and the gene matches do not reach 4 bases of it. CDR1 and CDR2 were assigned from the germline V gene as MNHEY and SVGAGI. This specimen's time point label, interpreted: baseline before first vaccination. Samples from vaccinated people were obtained from the UK trials COV001 and COV002, which included a single-blind randomized controlled phase 2/3 trial of AZD1222 (ChAdOx1 nCoV-19) in healthy adults. Trial participant PBMC samples were collected at day 0 and day 28 after the second dose for TCRbeta chain sequencing. The data belong to a study of T cell responses to AZD1222 COVID-19 vaccine (dated by TCRdb to the early 2020s). Background for the entire study: Because spike-specific TCR depth and breadth did not differ between the two schedules, AZD1222 recipients who got a second dose at roughly 4 weeks were pooled with those who got a second dose at roughly 12 weeks. Trial participants were enrolled into age subgroups of 18-55, 56-69 and 70-plus years, which contained approximately 150, 28 and 58 TCR-sequenced participants, respectively. A total of 230 to 250 trial participants underwent TCR sequencing, of whom nearly 210 received two doses of AZD1222 and some 25 received two doses of the MenACWY control vaccine. Summary of the overall study and its limitations: Conclusions about previously exposed vaccinees were limited because only six or seven AZD1222 recipients were SARS-CoV-2 seropositive at baseline. Epitopes outside the regions mutated in the B.1.351 and B.1.1.7 variants were reportedly recognized by nearly half of the unique spike-specific TCRs. Most participants were white British and females outnumbered males, and the authors suggested that clonal diversity may have been underestimated. After two AZD1222 doses, both the breadth and the depth of spike-specific TCRs were significantly higher than at day 0 and than in MenACWY recipients. The 56-69-year group was small, and its depth increase did not reach significance, likely because of low power. The whole spike protein was spanned by vaccine-associated CD4 TCRs, and dominant responses were seen in regions 160-218 and 743-854. Because no day 14 peak-response samples were available, the repertoires could be characterized only after the peak T cell response.

The TCR sequence derives from an adult in good health. The source material was peripheral blood, sampled on day 0 of AZD1222 vaccination. The V gene is TRBV6-5 and the J gene is TRBJ1-1, with 10 bases in between that match TRBD1. The CDR3 region has the sequence CASSFGQGETEAFF. The DNA is as follows: TGTGCCAGCAGTTTCGGACAGGGGGAGACTGAAGCTTTCTTT.